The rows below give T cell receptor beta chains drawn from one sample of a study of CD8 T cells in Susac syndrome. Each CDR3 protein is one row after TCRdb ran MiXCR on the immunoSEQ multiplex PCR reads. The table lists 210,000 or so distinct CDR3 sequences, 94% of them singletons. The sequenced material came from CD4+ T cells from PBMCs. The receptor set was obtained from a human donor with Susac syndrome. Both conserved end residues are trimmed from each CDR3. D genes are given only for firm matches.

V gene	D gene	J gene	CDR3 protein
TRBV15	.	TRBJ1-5	ATSRDEHSNQPQH
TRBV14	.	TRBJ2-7	ASSQAAEQY
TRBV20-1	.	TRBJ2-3	SARVPGSDTQY
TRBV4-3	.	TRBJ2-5	ASSPGLEGETQY
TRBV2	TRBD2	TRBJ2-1	ASSENLAVYNEQF
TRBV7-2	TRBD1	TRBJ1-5	ASSLGTGGPDQPQH
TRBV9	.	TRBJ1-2	ASSVDLASGYT
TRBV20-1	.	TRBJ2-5	SASHGETQY
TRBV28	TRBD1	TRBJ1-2	ASSIRQGRNYGYT
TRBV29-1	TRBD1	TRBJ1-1	SVGQFQAF
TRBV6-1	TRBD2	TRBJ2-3	ASSHGRTSTDTQY
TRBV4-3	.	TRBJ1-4	ASSQEIENEKLF
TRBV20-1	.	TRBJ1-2	SAGEGANYGYT
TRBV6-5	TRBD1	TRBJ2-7	ASSRGTGTYEQY
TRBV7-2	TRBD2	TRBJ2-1	ASSLAVPSYNEQF
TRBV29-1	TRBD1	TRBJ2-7	SVRDRGTGEQY
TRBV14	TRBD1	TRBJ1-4	ASSQGFGTGGEKLF